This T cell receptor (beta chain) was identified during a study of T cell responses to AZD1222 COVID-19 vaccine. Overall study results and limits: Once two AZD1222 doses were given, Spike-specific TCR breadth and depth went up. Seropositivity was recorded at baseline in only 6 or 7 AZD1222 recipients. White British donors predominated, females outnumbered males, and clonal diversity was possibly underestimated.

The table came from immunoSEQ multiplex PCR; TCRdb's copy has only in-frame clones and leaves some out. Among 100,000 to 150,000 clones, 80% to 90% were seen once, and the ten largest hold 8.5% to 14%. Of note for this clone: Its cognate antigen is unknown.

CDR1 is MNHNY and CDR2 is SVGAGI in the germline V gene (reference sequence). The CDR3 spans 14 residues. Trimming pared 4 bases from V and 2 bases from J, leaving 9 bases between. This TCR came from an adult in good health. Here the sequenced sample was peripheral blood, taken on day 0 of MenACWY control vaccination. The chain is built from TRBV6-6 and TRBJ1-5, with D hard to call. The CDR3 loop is CASSSSGGNQPQHF. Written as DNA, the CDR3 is TGTGCCAGCAGTTCCTCGGGTGGCAATCAGCCCCAGCATTTT.